This T cell receptor beta chain was retrieved from a study of T cell responses to AZD1222 COVID-19 vaccine. Of note for this clone: Antigen: not known.

Study results and caveats: Spike-specific TCRs gained breadth and depth after people received two AZD1222 doses. Spike-wide vaccine-associated CD4 TCRs dominated at 160-218 and 743-854. Donors were largely white British and mainly female; clonal diversity was possibly underestimated. Seropositive AZD1222 recipients at baseline numbered only six or seven.

Repertoires were generated with immunoSEQ multiplex PCR, while TCRdb's copy carries only in-frame clones and drops some. This repertoire shows some 150,000 clones, about 90% found once; its top ten account for 2.5% to 3%. The germline V and J ends were trimmed by 4 bases and 0 bases, with 12 bases remaining between them. This CDR3 has 16 residues. CDR1 is PRHDT and CDR2 is FYEKMQ in the germline V gene (reference sequence). The clonotype was recovered from an adult in good health. The specimen comprised peripheral blood, sampled on day 0 of MenACWY control vaccination. The V and J genes are TRBV13 and TRBJ2-2, with D perhaps matching TRBD1 or TRBD2 (7 bases each). The CDR3, as DNA: TGTGCCAGCAGCTCCCCAGGGGGGGCGAACACCGGGGAGCTGTTTTTT. This translates into CASSSPGGANTGELFF. Full variable domain (outside the CDR3, taken from reference TRBV13 and TRBJ2-2): AAGVIQSPRHLIKEKRETATLKCYPIPRHDTVYWYQQGPGQDPQFLISFYEKMQSDKGSIPDRFSAQQFSDYHSELNMSSLELGDSALYFCASSSPGGANTGELFFGEGSRLTVL.